These 9 T cell receptor beta chains share one sample of origin, sequenced in a study of response to subunit inactivated influenza vaccine. TCRdb reprocessed the RT-PCR reads via MiXCR and lists one record per CDR3 protein. The sample lists about 520,000 distinct CDR3 sequences; about 25% were seen once. This material consisted of CD4+ T cells sorted from PBMCs, taken more than 4 days after vaccination. The receptors originated from a man aged 50 to 60 who received an inactivated influenza vaccine.

J is TRBJ2-1 and V is TRBV25-1, with 10 bases matching TRBD2. The CDR3 is 15 residues long. The V gene end was trimmed by 7 bases and the J gene end by 3 bases; junction bases not matched to a gene: 6. Germline CDR1 reads MGHDK; CDR2 reads SYGVNS. CDR3 sequence reads: CASTSGRQFYNEQFF. The CDR3 DNA is TGTGCCAGCACTAGCGGGAGACAATTCTACAATGAGCAGTTCTTC.

The chain links TRBV10-3 to TRBJ1-1; D remains unclear. Germline V gene lookup returns CDR1 ENHRY and CDR2 SYGVKD. The CDR3 totals 13 residues. V shed 9 bases and J shed 0 bases, with 11 bases lying between them. For the CDR3, the DNA is TGTGCCATAGCGCCTTCAATGAACACTGAAGCTTTCTTT. Translated: CAIAPSMNTEAFF.

Only a few counts were recorded for this clonotype. The rearrangement links TRBV10-3 to TRBJ1-6, with D perhaps matching TRBD1 (6 bases). This CDR3 region has 13 residues. CDR1 ENHRY and CDR2 SYGVKD come from the germline V gene. Deletions cut 8 bases from V and 7 bases from J, with 12 bases between. The DNA of the CDR3 is TGTGCCATCGGAGGACAGACAAATTCACCCCTCCACTTT. Encoded protein: CAIGGQTNSPLHF.

This chain links TRBV12-3 or TRBV12-4 with TRBJ2-7, with 10 bases fitting TRBD1. This CDR3 spans 14 amino acids. V shed 6 bases and J 1 base; nucleotides not matched to a gene: 3. In DNA form, the CDR3 reads TGTGCCAGCAGGGGACAGGGGTGGTCCTACGAGCAGTACTTC. Translation: CASRGQGWSYEQYF.

The chain is built from TRBV7-2 and TRBJ1-5, with 7 bases aligning to TRBD1. The CDR3 runs 16 residues. Trimming took 5 bases from V and 2 from J; bases not matched to a gene: 9. Germline CDR1 reads SGHTA; CDR2 reads FQGNSA. This chain's CDR3 is CASSPSRGLGNQPQHF. Here the CDR3 DNA reads TGTGCCAGCAGCCCGTCAAGGGGGCTAGGCAATCAGCCCCAGCATTTT.

V usage is TRBV29-1 and J usage is TRBJ1-1; D remains ambiguous. Germline CDR1 reads SQVTM; CDR2 reads ANQGSEA. Trimming left V 4 bases short and J 2 bases short, with 11 bases between. The CDR3 is made up of 13 amino acids. The CDR3 nucleotides are TGCAGCGTTGTGCGCAGGCAAAACACTGAAGCTTTCTTT. It codes for CSVVRRQNTEAFF. The whole variable domain, filled in from reference TRBV29-1 and TRBJ1-1, reads SAVISQKPSRDICQRGTSLTIQCQVDSQVTMMFWYRQQPGQSLTLIATANQGSEATYESGFVIDKFPISRPNLTFSTLTVSNMSPEDSSIYLCSVVRRQNTEAFFGQGTRLTVV.

Only a few counts were recorded for this clonotype. The chain joins TRBV12-3 or TRBV12-4 to TRBJ1-4; D is perhaps TRBD1 (6 bases). V lost 5 bases and J 8 bases, leaving 15 bases between the germline ends. The CDR3 is 14 amino acids. This CDR3 is CASSRQVNSEKLFF. The CDR3 DNA reads TGTGCCAGCAGTCGACAGGTCAATTCCGAAAAACTGTTTTTT.

This clonotype turned up a few times. V and J are TRBV7-9 and TRBJ2-2, with no clear D. V lost 2 bases to trimming and J lost 5 bases, with 15 bases between them. Per germline, CDR1 SEHNR and CDR2 FQNEAQ (reference sequence). The CDR3 loop spans 16 amino acids. The chain's CDR3 is CASSLLVRAGTGELFF. Here the CDR3 DNA reads TGTGCCAGCAGCTTACTGGTACGGGCCGGAACCGGGGAGCTGTTTTTT.

This clonotype was seen a few times. The chain recombines TRBV20-1 with TRBJ2-2; 9 bases fit TRBD1. Germline V gene lookup returns CDR1 DFQATT and CDR2 SNEGSKA (reference sequence). The length of the CDR3 is 14 residues. After removal of 3 bases from V and 4 bases from J, the junction contained 3 bases not matched to a gene. DNA of the CDR3: TGCAGTGCTAGCCGGACAGGGGTCACCGGGGAGCTGTTTTTT. Encoded protein: CSASRTGVTGELFF.